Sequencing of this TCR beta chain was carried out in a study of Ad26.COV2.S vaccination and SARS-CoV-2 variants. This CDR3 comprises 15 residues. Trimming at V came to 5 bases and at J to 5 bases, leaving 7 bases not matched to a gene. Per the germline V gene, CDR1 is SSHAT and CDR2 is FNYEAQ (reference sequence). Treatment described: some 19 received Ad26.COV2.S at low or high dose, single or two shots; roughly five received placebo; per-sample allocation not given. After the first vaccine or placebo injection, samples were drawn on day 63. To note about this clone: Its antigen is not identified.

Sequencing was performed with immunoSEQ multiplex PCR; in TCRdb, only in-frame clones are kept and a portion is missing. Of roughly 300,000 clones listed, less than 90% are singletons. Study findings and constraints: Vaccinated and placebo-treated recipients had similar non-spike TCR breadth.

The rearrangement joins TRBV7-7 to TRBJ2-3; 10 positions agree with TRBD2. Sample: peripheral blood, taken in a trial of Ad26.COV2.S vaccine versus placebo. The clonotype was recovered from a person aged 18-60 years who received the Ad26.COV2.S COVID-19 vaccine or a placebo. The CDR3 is CASSPTSGTGDTQYF. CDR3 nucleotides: TGTGCCAGCAGCCCAACTAGCGGGACTGGAGATACGCAGTATTTT.